This T cell receptor beta chain was identified in a study of shared clonotypes between healthy human individuals. Within Nashville, Tennessee resided all donors, each a Caucasian adult. CD4+ cell separation produced CD45RA+ naive and CD45RA-negative memory subsets. The CDR3 contains 13 residues. The germline V and J ends were trimmed by 10 bases and 1 base, with 12 bases remaining between them. Germline-derived CDR1 and CDR2 are ENHRY and SYGVKD. It was at deep level that the assay was run. Every subset had its genomic DNA shared out evenly among several immunoSEQ plates. This table comes from immunoSEQ multiplex PCR, and its TCRdb copy is limited to in-frame clones, with some not included. The table records millions of clones, over 85% of them present only once.

Material: naive CD4+ T cells sorted from blood. The sample's subset: CD45RA+ positively selected. The TCR sequence derives from a man between 18 and 29 years old in good health. V usage is TRBV10-3 and J usage is TRBJ2-3; D is perhaps TRBD1 (5 bases). The CDR3 nucleotides are TGTGCCAATCAGGGTGGGGGCACAGATACGCAGTATTTT. Protein product: CANQGGGTDTQYF.